This is a list of T cell receptor beta chains from one sample in a study of T cell responses to AZD1222 COVID-19 vaccine. Clones were read by immunoSEQ multiplex PCR, and TCRdb kept only the in-frame ones, dropping some. The sample holds some 25,000 clones; 86% are singletons and the top ten take 7% to 8.5%. The sample was peripheral blood, taken 28 days after the second AZD1222 dose. Receptors were obtained from an adult who received the AZD1222 COVID-19 vaccine. Both conserved end residues are part of each CDR3. A D gene is named only where the DNA matches it firmly. Where a row states a size, it is once, few, many or the class of an expanded clone; other rows omit it.

V: TRBV5-6; J: TRBJ2-2; size: -; D: -; CDR3: CASSLGQEARYTGELFF; DNA: TGTGCCAGCAGCTTGGGACAGGAGGCGCGGTACACCGGGGAGCTGTTTTTT
V: TRBV5-1; J: TRBJ2-1; size: -; D: TRBD1; CDR3: CASRTGENNEQFF; DNA: TGCGCCAGCAGGACAGGGGAGAACAATGAGCAGTTCTTC
V: TRBV1; J: TRBJ1-5; size: -; D: -; CDR3: CTSSQDKNTTVDRDYSNQPQHF; DNA: TGCACCAGCAGCCAAGACAAGAATACCACAGTGGACCGCGACTATAGCAATCAGCCCCAGCATTTT
V: TRBV11-2; J: TRBJ2-7; size: -; D: TRBD2; CDR3: CASSPLGLAGAYEQYF; DNA: TGTGCCAGCAGCCCCCTCGGACTAGCGGGGGCCTACGAGCAGTACTTC
V: TRBV6-5; J: TRBJ2-7; size: -; D: TRBD1; CDR3: CASSLTGAVYEQYF; DNA: TGTGCCAGCAGTTTGACAGGGGCAGTCTACGAGCAGTACTTC
V: TRBV6-5; J: TRBJ2-3; size: -; D: -; CDR3: CASSYSPPDTQYF; DNA: TGTGCCAGCAGTTACTCTCCCCCAGATACGCAGTATTTT
V: TRBV9; J: TRBJ2-5; size: -; D: TRBD2; CDR3: CASSVAGGAVETQYF; DNA: TGTGCCAGCAGCGTAGCCGGGGGGGCCGTAGAGACCCAGTACTTC
V: TRBV12-3/TRBV12-4; J: TRBJ1-4; size: -; D: -; CDR3: CASSYPGGKLFF; DNA: TGTGCCAGCTCCTACCCGGGTGGAAAACTGTTTTTT
V: TRBV12-3/TRBV12-4; J: TRBJ1-6; size: few; D: -; CDR3: CASSFWNNSPLHF; DNA: TGTGCCAGCAGTTTTTGGAATAATTCACCCCTCCACTTT
V: TRBV6-2/TRBV6-3; J: TRBJ2-2; size: -; D: -; CDR3: CASSFAHTGELFF; DNA: TGTGCCAGCAGTTTCGCACACACCGGGGAGCTGTTTTTT
V: TRBV5-1; J: TRBJ2-1; size: -; D: -; CDR3: CASSFLKGDHNEQFF; DNA: TGCGCCAGCAGCTTTCTTAAGGGGGACCACAATGAGCAGTTCTTC
V: TRBV2; J: TRBJ1-4; size: -; D: -; CDR3: CASLDYDEKLFF; DNA: TGTGCCAGCCTAGACTACGATGAAAAACTGTTTTTT
V: TRBV30; J: TRBJ1-5; size: -; D: -; CDR3: CAWNSNRVGQPQHF; DNA: TGTGCCTGGAACTCGAACAGGGTTGGTCAGCCCCAGCATTTT
V: TRBV27; J: TRBJ1-1; size: -; D: TRBD1; CDR3: CASSLSIGGETEAFF; DNA: TGTGCCAGCAGTTTATCGATAGGGGGCGAGACTGAAGCTTTCTTT
V: TRBV29-1; J: TRBJ1-2; size: -; D: -; CDR3: CSATETPDYGYTF; DNA: TGCAGCGCCACAGAGACCCCTGACTATGGCTACACCTTC
V: TRBV30; J: TRBJ1-2; size: -; D: -; CDR3: CAWSVGGTQSVYGYTF; DNA: TGTGCCTGGAGTGTAGGAGGGACCCAAAGCGTCTATGGCTACACCTTC
V: TRBV4-1; J: TRBJ1-1; size: -; D: -; CDR3: CASRLQAGAKTEAFF; DNA: TGCGCCAGCAGGCTGCAAGCCGGAGCGAAGACTGAAGCTTTCTTT
V: TRBV28; J: TRBJ2-7; size: -; D: -; CDR3: CASSLGGGTGSYEQYF; DNA: TGTGCCAGCAGTTTAGGGGGGGGAACAGGGTCCTACGAGCAGTACTTC
V: TRBV5-1; J: TRBJ2-1; size: few; D: -; CDR3: CASSLGGGGYNEQFF; DNA: TGCGCCAGCAGCTTGGGGGGAGGAGGCTACAATGAGCAGTTCTTC
V: TRBV6-5; J: TRBJ1-1; size: -; D: TRBD1; CDR3: CASRRGRGDTEAFF; DNA: TGTGCCAGCAGGAGGGGGCGAGGGGACACTGAAGCTTTCTTT
V: TRBV11-2; J: TRBJ2-1; size: -; D: TRBD2; CDR3: CASSLGGSIYNEQFF; DNA: TGTGCCAGCAGCTTAGGCGGGAGCATCTACAATGAGCAGTTCTTC
V: TRBV7-2; J: TRBJ2-3; size: -; D: -; CDR3: CASSSQGGDTQYF; DNA: TGTGCCAGCAGCTCTCAGGGGGGAGATACGCAGTATTTT
V: TRBV6-5; J: TRBJ1-1; size: -; D: TRBD1; CDR3: CASRWTGGRTEAFF; DNA: TGTGCCAGCAGATGGACAGGGGGCCGTACTGAAGCTTTCTTT
V: TRBV7-7; J: TRBJ2-2; size: once; D: TRBD1; CDR3: CASSRDRGSTGELFF; DNA: TGTGCCAGCAGCAGGGACAGGGGGTCCACCGGGGAGCTGTTTTTT
V: TRBV12-3/TRBV12-4; J: TRBJ1-1; size: -; D: TRBD1; CDR3: CASSRGTGAFF; DNA: TGTGCCAGCAGCCGCGGGACAGGGGCTTTCTTT
V: TRBV6-6; J: TRBJ2-1; size: -; D: TRBD1; CDR3: CASSYPLDRVYNEQFF; DNA: TGTGCCAGCAGTTACCCTCTGGACAGGGTATACAATGAGCAGTTCTTC
V: TRBV9; J: TRBJ2-3; size: -; D: -; CDR3: CASSVLSTDTQYF; DNA: TGTGCCAGCAGCGTATTATCCACAGATACGCAGTATTTT
V: TRBV7-9; J: TRBJ1-5; size: once; D: -; CDR3: CASRSDSSNQPQHF; DNA: TGTGCCAGCAGGTCGGACAGTAGCAATCAGCCCCAGCATTTT
V: TRBV12-1; J: TRBJ2-5; size: -; D: -; CDR3: CASSTETRMGIKGKETQYF; DNA: TGTGCCAGCAGCACTGAGACACGAATGGGGATCAAGGGGAAAGAGACCCAGTACTTC
V: TRBV27; J: TRBJ1-6; size: -; D: -; CDR3: CASSLSGGWPRLYNSPLHF; DNA: TGTGCCAGCAGTTTATCAGGAGGGTGGCCCCGATTGTATAATTCACCCCTCCACTTT
V: TRBV7-9; J: TRBJ2-7; size: -; D: -; CDR3: CASSLALWAGESYEQYF; DNA: TGTGCCAGCAGCTTAGCGCTTTGGGCAGGGGAGTCCTACGAGCAGTACTTC
V: TRBV19; J: TRBJ1-5; size: -; D: -; CDR3: CASKGNNQPQHF; DNA: TGTGCCAGTAAAGGGAACAATCAGCCCCAGCATTTT